These T cell receptor beta chains were read from a single sample in a study of control samples from healthy donors and cancer patients. Sequenced by immunoSEQ multiplex PCR; TCRdb stores in-frame clones only, minus some. The data hold 84,000 or so clones, with around 83% observed a single time. The sample was PBMCs. The receptor set was obtained from a man in his sixties with head and neck cancer. Both conserved end residues are part of each CDR3. Fields, in order: J gene, clone size, D gene, V gene, CDR3 DNA, CDR3 protein. D genes are given only for firm matches. Rows may omit the clone size; those that give it use once, few, many or a size class.

>TRBJ1-3|-|-|TRBV27
TGTGCCAGCAGTTCTGACAGGAGCTCTGGAAACACCATATATTTT
CASSSDRSSGNTIYF
>TRBJ2-2|-|-|TRBV12-3/TRBV12-4
TGTGCCAGCAGTTTTCATGGGTCCGGGGAGCTGTTTTTT
CASSFHGSGELFF
>TRBJ2-7|-|-|TRBV3-1/TRBV3-2
TGTGCCAGCGGGTATGGGTACGAGCAGTACTTC
CASGYGYEQYF
>TRBJ1-4|-|-|TRBV15
TGTGCCACCAGCCGACTTGAAAGTCAAGGTGAAAAACTGTTTTTT
CATSRLESQGEKLFF
>TRBJ2-2|-|-|TRBV11-3
TGTGCCAGCAGCCGAGGACTGGGGAACACCGGGGAGCTGTTTTTT
CASSRGLGNTGELFF
>TRBJ2-7|-|TRBD1|TRBV7-8
TGTGCCAGCAGCGGACAGGGGGAGCAGTACTTC
CASSGQGEQYF
>TRBJ1-1|-|TRBD1|TRBV19
TGTGCCAGTAGTATCTGGACAGGGTGGAAGGACACTGAAGCTTTCTTT
CASSIWTGWKDTEAFF
>TRBJ2-3|-|-|TRBV19
TGTGCCAGTAGTATATCCCGCACAGGGACGCAGTATTTT
CASSISRTGTQYF
>TRBJ1-2|-|TRBD1|TRBV10-2
TGCGCCAGCAGTGCTCTGGGACAGTCTTATGGCTACACCTTC
CASSALGQSYGYTF
>TRBJ1-5|-|-|TRBV4-1
TGCGCCAGCAGCCAGGGGATCAATCAGCCCCAGCATTTT
CASSQGINQPQHF
>TRBJ1-2|-|TRBD1|TRBV4-1
TGCGCCAGCAGCCAGCCCTATCAGGGGGCGAGGAGTGGCTACACCTTC
CASSQPYQGARSGYTF
>TRBJ2-7|-|TRBD2|TRBV19
TGTGCCAGTAGTATCAGGTCCACTAGCGGGAGCCCCTACGAGCAGTACTTC
CASSIRSTSGSPYEQYF
>TRBJ2-3|-|TRBD2|TRBV18
TGTGCCAGCTCAGTGGCTAGCGGGAGAGATACGCAGTATTTT
CASSVASGRDTQYF
>TRBJ2-5|-|-|TRBV5-4
TGTGCCAGCAGCCCGTTAGCGGAAGAGACCCAGTACTTC
CASSPLAEETQYF
>TRBJ1-2|once|-|TRBV2
TGTGCCAGCAGTGGGGGGTTTTTGGGCTACACCTTC
CASSGGFLGYTF
>TRBJ2-2|-|-|TRBV2
TGTGCCAGCAGTGAATCGGGGCCGAACACCGGGGAGCTGTTTTTT
CASSESGPNTGELFF
>TRBJ2-1|-|-|TRBV18
TGTGCCAGCTCACTTAATCTCAGGGTCGCCGGCCCCTACAATGAGCAGTTCTTC
CASSLNLRVAGPYNEQFF
>TRBJ2-3|-|TRBD2|TRBV10-3
TGTGCCACCCTAGCGGGAGAAGCAGATACGCAGTATTTT
CATLAGEADTQYF
>TRBJ2-5|-|-|TRBV19
TGTGCCAGTAGTACCCCCGGGACTGGGGAAGAGACCCAGTACTTC
CASSTPGTGEETQYF
>TRBJ2-3|-|-|TRBV4-2
TGTGCCAGCAGCCCGGGACACAGGGACGTGCAGTATTTT
CASSPGHRDVQYF
>TRBJ1-4|-|-|TRBV7-9
TGTGCCAGCAGACAGGACGACGAAAAACTGTTTTTT
CASRQDDEKLFF
>TRBJ1-5|-|-|TRBV7-9
TGTGCCAGCAGCTTAATCAATCAGCCCCAGCATTTT
CASSLINQPQHF
>TRBJ1-2|few|TRBD1|TRBV7-8
TGTGCCAGCAGCTCGGGGACAGGGGGCTATGGCTACACCTTC
CASSSGTGGYGYTF
>TRBJ2-1|once|TRBD2|TRBV7-6
TGTGCCAGCAGCTTATGGGCTAGCGGGGACTACAATGAGCAGTTCTTC
CASSLWASGDYNEQFF
>TRBJ2-3|-|-|TRBV5-4
TGTGCCAGCAGCTTGGGTGCGGGGTGGGGCACAGATACGCAGTATTTT
CASSLGAGWGTDTQYF
>TRBJ1-4|-|-|TRBV19
TGTGCCAGTACCCGCGCCGTAACAGACGAAAAACTGTTTTTT
CASTRAVTDEKLFF
>TRBJ2-5|-|TRBD1|TRBV9
TGTGCCAGCAGCGTAGCTCCGACACAGGGGGAGACCCAGTACTTC
CASSVAPTQGETQYF
>TRBJ2-2|-|-|TRBV7-9
TGTGCCAGCAGCTTAGGGACTACAGGGGTCGGGGAGCTGTTTTTT
CASSLGTTGVGELFF
>TRBJ1-6|-|-|TRBV25-1
TGTGCCAGCACCCCGGGCTATAATTCACCCCTCCACTTT
CASTPGYNSPLHF
>TRBJ2-7|once|TRBD2|TRBV7-9
TGTGCCAGCAGCTTAGGGGGCGGGGGTTGGTCTACGTACGAGCAGTACTTC
CASSLGGGGWSTYEQYF
>TRBJ2-7|few|-|TRBV7-8
TGTGCCAGCAGCGCCCGCCGGGGGGCGGGAGTAAACGAGCAGTACTTC
CASSARRGAGVNEQYF
>TRBJ1-1|-|-|TRBV19
TGTGCCAGTAGTATTCATGTAGTGGCCGGTCGTACTGAAGCTTTCTTT
CASSIHVVAGRTEAFF
>TRBJ1-4|-|-|TRBV7-9
TGTGCCAGCAGCCTCACAGGGTCATCTAATGAAAAACTGTTTTTT
CASSLTGSSNEKLFF
>TRBJ2-1|-|TRBD2|TRBV10-1
TGCGCCAGCAGTGAAGTTGAAGCGGGAGCGCTCGATGAGCAGTTCTTC
CASSEVEAGALDEQFF
>TRBJ1-5|-|-|TRBV28
TGTGCCAGCAGTCTTCACTCGGCTCTGGAGCAGCCCCAGCATTTT
CASSLHSALEQPQHF
>TRBJ2-1|-|TRBD2|TRBV4-2
TGTGCCAGCAGCCAACAAGGGACTAGCGGCCGCTCCTACAATGAGCAGTTCTTC
CASSQQGTSGRSYNEQFF
>TRBJ2-3|few|-|TRBV5-6
TGTGCCAGCAGCGTCACAGATACGCAGTATTTT
CASSVTDTQYF
>TRBJ2-1|-|-|TRBV27
TGTGCCAGCAGTTTTAGCTTCTCAGGGAATGAGCAGTTCTTC
CASSFSFSGNEQFF
>TRBJ2-2|-|-|TRBV9
TGTGCCAGCAGCGGACTGGCCCGGGGCACCGGGGAGCTGTTTTTT
CASSGLARGTGELFF
>TRBJ1-4|-|-|TRBV7-9
TGTGCCAGCAACCGCGGAACTAATGAAAAACTGTTTTTT
CASNRGTNEKLFF
>TRBJ2-1|-|-|TRBV2
TGTGCCAGCAGTGGGGAGGGAGGGGGAAGTTCGTTCTTC
CASSGEGGGSSFF
>TRBJ2-7|once|-|TRBV7-8
TGTGCCAGCAGCCCCTTGCGACAGTACGAGCAGTACTTC
CASSPLRQYEQYF
>TRBJ1-2|-|-|TRBV20-1
TGCAGTGCTAGTAATCAGGGACTCGGCGGCTACACCTTC
CSASNQGLGGYTF
>TRBJ2-3|once|TRBD2|TRBV3-1/TRBV3-2
TGTGCCAGCAGCTCCTTGAGCGGGAGTCTGGATACGCAGTATTTT
CASSSLSGSLDTQYF
>TRBJ1-5|-|-|TRBV29-1
TGCAGCGTTGTGGGTGGGTTGGACCAGCCCCAGCATTTT
CSVVGGLDQPQHF
>TRBJ2-6|-|-|TRBV19
TGTGCCAGTAGTATAACGCAGACACATTACTCGGACCCCTCTGGGGCCAACGTCCTGACTTTC
CASSITQTHYSDPSGANVLTF
>TRBJ2-1|-|TRBD1|TRBV5-4
TGTGCCAGCAGCTTGGGGGGGACAGGGGGTTTTGAGCAGTTCTTC
CASSLGGTGGFEQFF
>TRBJ2-5|-|-|TRBV11-2
TGTGCCAGCAGCTTAGAGAGAGGGCGGTGGGAGACCCAGTACTTC
CASSLERGRWETQYF
>TRBJ2-5|-|-|TRBV7-7
TGTGCCAGCAGCTTAGCAGGGAGCGAGACCCAGTACTTC
CASSLAGSETQYF
>TRBJ2-1|-|TRBD2|TRBV4-2
TGTGCCAGCAGCCAAGAAGTCCGTAGGCGGGGGAGGGCTAATGAGCAGTTCTTC
CASSQEVRRRGRANEQFF
>TRBJ2-7|-|-|TRBV28
TGTGCCAGCAGCGGGCAAGGGGAAGGGGACGAGCAGTACTTC
CASSGQGEGDEQYF
>TRBJ2-7|-|-|TRBV5-1
TGCGCCAGCAGGGACAGTGCAACCTACGAGCAGTACTTC
CASRDSATYEQYF
>TRBJ2-1|-|-|TRBV2
TGTGCCAGCAGTGAATTGGGCTCCTACAATGAGCAGTTCTTC
CASSELGSYNEQFF
>TRBJ2-4|-|TRBD1|TRBV5-1
TGCGCCAGCAGCCCGGGACAGTTGAGTAACATTCAGTACTTC
CASSPGQLSNIQYF
>TRBJ2-3|-|-|TRBV2
TGTGCCAGCCGGGCATACCTAGGCACAGATACGCAGTATTTT
CASRAYLGTDTQYF
>TRBJ2-5|few|-|TRBV4-1
TGCGCCAGCAGCCAGCAGGGGATGGAGACCCAGTACTTC
CASSQQGMETQYF
>TRBJ1-2|-|TRBD1|TRBV5-1
TGCGCCAGCAGCTTGGTGAGGAACAGGGGTATGGACTATGGCTACACCTTC
CASSLVRNRGMDYGYTF